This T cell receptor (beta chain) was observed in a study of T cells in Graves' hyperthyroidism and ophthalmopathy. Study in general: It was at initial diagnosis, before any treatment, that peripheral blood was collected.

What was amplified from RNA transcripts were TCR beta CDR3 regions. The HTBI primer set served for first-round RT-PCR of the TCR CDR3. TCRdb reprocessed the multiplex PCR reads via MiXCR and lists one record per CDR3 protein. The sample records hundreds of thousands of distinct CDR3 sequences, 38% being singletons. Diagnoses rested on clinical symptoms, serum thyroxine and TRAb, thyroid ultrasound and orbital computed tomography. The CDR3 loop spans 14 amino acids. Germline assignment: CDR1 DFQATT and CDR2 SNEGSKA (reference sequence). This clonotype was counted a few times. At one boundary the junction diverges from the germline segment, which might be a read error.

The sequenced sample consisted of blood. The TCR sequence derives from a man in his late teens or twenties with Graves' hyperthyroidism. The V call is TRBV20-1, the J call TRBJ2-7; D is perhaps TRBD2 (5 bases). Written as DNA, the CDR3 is TGCAGTGCTAGAGATTATCTCATCTCAGGAAGGAGGAGCTTC. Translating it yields CSARDYLISGRRSF.